One sample yielded the 20 T cell receptor beta chains listed below, sequenced in a study of cytomegalovirus exposure and HLA in healthy donors. PCR primers comprised 60 Vbeta and 13 Jbeta primers. This table comes from immunoSEQ multiplex PCR, and its TCRdb copy is limited to in-frame clones, with some not included. Here the sample spans about 50,000 clones, approximately 72% being singletons. Sequenced material: PBMCs. The origin of the receptors is a woman between 50 and 59 years old in good health and CMV-seronegative.

The chain has TRBV5-1 and TRBJ2-1, with a weak D call TRBD1 (6 bases). The CDR3 totals 15 residues. Per the germline V gene, CDR1 is SGHRS and CDR2 is YFSETQ. With 6 bases removed from V and 5 bases from J, the gap between germline ends came to 18 bases. The CDR3 protein is CASTSTGMGHNEQFF. The CDR3 DNA sequence: TGCGCCAGCACCTCTACAGGGATGGGCCACAATGAGCAGTTCTTC.

The CDR3 protein is CASSLEGQGAQQYF. CDR3 in DNA: TGCGCCAGCAGCTTAGAAGGACAGGGTGCCCAGCAGTACTTC. V is TRBV5-1 and J is TRBJ2-7, with TRBD1 matching over 8 bases. Looked up from germline, CDR1 is SGHRS and CDR2 is YFSETQ. Losses at the gene ends were 2 bases for V and 8 bases for J; bases not matched to a gene: 9. The CDR3 runs to 14 residues.

This clone was seen only once. V usage is TRBV5-4 and J usage is TRBJ2-3, with 9 nucleotides matching TRBD1. This CDR3 region has 16 residues. Germline V gene data show CDR1 as SGHNT and CDR2 as YYREEE (reference sequence). V gave up 4 bases and J gave up 2 bases; unmatched junction bases: 8. In nucleotides, the CDR3 is TGTGCCAGCAGCCTCCGGACAGGGGCGCCCACAGATACGCAGTATTTT. Amino acids: CASSLRTGAPTDTQYF.

This chain joins TRBV10-1 and TRBJ2-1; possibly TRBD1 for D (5 bases). The germline V and J ends were trimmed by 5 bases and 5 bases, with 10 bases remaining between them. This CDR3 contains 13 residues. Germline lookup yields CDR1 WNHNN and CDR2 SYGVQD (reference sequence). CDR3 DNA: TGCGCCAGCAGTTCTCGACAGAACAATGAGCAGTTCTTC. Residues: CASSSRQNNEQFF.

This clone was seen a handful of times. V is TRBV7-9 and J is TRBJ1-5; D is possibly TRBD1 (5 bases). The CDR3 consists of 16 residues. Germline lookup yields CDR1 SEHNR and CDR2 FQNEAQ (reference sequence). The V end was cut by 2 bases, the J end by 4 bases, with 15 bases between. The CDR3 sequence is CASSLTLTDSNQPQHF. CDR3 bases: TGTGCCAGCAGCTTAACCCTGACAGACAGTAATCAGCCCCAGCATTTT.

This clone appeared a few times. This chain uses TRBV6-1 with TRBJ1-2; D is unclear. The germline gives CDR1 MNHNS, CDR2 SASEGT. The CDR3 consists of 14 residues. Trimming took off 0 bases at V and 3 bases at J, with 8 bases between the two ends. The CDR3 protein is CASSEASPHYGYTF. In nucleotides, the CDR3 is TGTGCCAGCAGTGAAGCTTCTCCCCACTATGGCTACACCTTC.

The chain combines TRBV29-1 with TRBJ2-5, with TRBD2 as a possible D gene (6 bases). CDR1 and CDR2 (germline): SQVTM, ANQGSEA. Trimming removed 1 base at V and 4 bases at J, with 13 bases between. The CDR3 has 14 amino acids. As DNA, the CDR3 is TGCAGCGTTGAAGTTGGGGGGAAAGGAGAGACCCAGTACTTC. Translated: CSVEVGGKGETQYF.

V is TRBV4-3 and J is TRBJ1-4, with 7 positions matching TRBD1. The ends lost 0 bases at V and 0 bases at J; junction bases unmatched: 7. The germline V gene encodes CDR1 LGHNA and CDR2 YSLEER. This CDR3 contains 18 residues. This CDR3 reads CASSQEGPGGSTNEKLFF. In DNA, the CDR3 is TGCGCCAGCAGCCAAGAGGGCCCAGGGGGATCAACTAATGAAAAACTGTTTTTT.

This chain joins TRBV28 and TRBJ2-5, with 10 bases fitting TRBD1. Losses at the gene ends were 6 bases for V and 0 bases for J; bases not matched to a gene: 4. CDR1 and CDR2 from the germline V gene are MDHEN and SYDVKM. This CDR3 has 15 residues. The CDR3 nucleotides are TGTGCCAGCAGACCGGGACAGGGGTACCAAGAGACCCAGTACTTC. This codes for CASRPGQGYQETQYF.

The chain carries TRBV19 and TRBJ1-2, with D possibly being TRBD1 (6 bases). CDR1 LNHDA and CDR2 SQIVND come from the germline V gene (reference sequence). CDR3 length equals 15 residues. V lost 2 bases and J lost 5, with 15 bases in between. The CDR3 loop is CASSIKEGGSYGYTF. In nucleotides, the CDR3 is TGTGCCAGTAGTATAAAGGAGGGGGGGAGTTATGGCTACACCTTC.

The gene calls are TRBV19 and TRBJ2-3; D uncertain. Germline CDR1 LNHDA, CDR2 SQIVND (reference sequence). The V end lost 5 bases, the J end lost 2 bases, and 11 bases lay between the germline ends. This CDR3 has 14 amino acids. Here the CDR3 reads CASSPRDTTDTQYF. CDR3 nucleotides: TGTGCCAGTAGTCCTCGAGACACCACAGATACGCAGTATTTT.

V gene TRBV2 combines with J gene TRBJ2-5; 9 positions match TRBD2. CDR1 and CDR2 from the germline V gene are SNHLY and FYNNEI. Trimming cost V 6 bases and J 2 bases; bases outside gene matches: 4. This CDR3 contains 14 residues. CDR3 loop: CASRSGGPQETQYF. The CDR3 DNA is TGTGCCAGCAGGAGCGGGGGGCCACAAGAGACCCAGTACTTC.

This clone showed up just a few times. A junction boundary mismatches the germline segment, possibly from a read error. The chain joins TRBV5-4 to TRBJ2-7; 8 bases line up with TRBD1. This CDR3 comprises 13 residues. Germline V gene data show CDR1 as SGHNT and CDR2 as YYREEE (reference sequence). CDR3 nucleotide sequence: TGTGCCAGCAGACTGGACAGGGCCTACGACCAGTACTTC. It yields the protein CASRLDRAYDQYF.

The V gene is TRBV7-3, the J gene TRBJ2-2; 8 bases fit TRBD2. The CDR3 has 17 residues. Germline V gene sequence: CDR1 SGHTA, CDR2 FQGTGA. After removal of 2 bases from V and 7 bases from J, the junction contained 12 bases not matched to a gene. The CDR3 is CASSLSGRGVLSGELFF. CDR3 in DNA: TGTGCCAGCAGCTTATCTGGGCGGGGGGTCCTGAGCGGGGAGCTGTTTTTT.

This chain uses TRBV30 with TRBJ1-5; 9 bases are shared with TRBD1. Trimming removed 3 bases from V and 5 bases from J; junction bases left unmatched: 2. The CDR3 length is 13 residues. In germline, CDR1 is GTSNPN, CDR2 SVGIG (reference sequence). CDR3 DNA: TGTGCCTGGAGCCGGACAGGGGATCAGCCCCAGCATTTT. Protein sequence: CAWSRTGDQPQHF. The variable domain in full, with the rest retrieved from reference TRBV30 and TRBJ1-5, is SQTIHQWPATLVQPVGSPLSLECTVEGTSNPNLYWYRQAAGRGLQLLFYSVGIGQISSEVPQNLSASRPQDRQFILSSKKLLLSDSGFYLCAWSRTGDQPQHFGDGTRLSIL.

This clone came up once. This chain connects TRBV5-5 to TRBJ2-5; possibly TRBD1 for D (6 bases). Germline V gene lookup returns CDR1 SGHKS and CDR2 YYEKEE (reference sequence). The CDR3 spans 14 residues. V was cut by 4 bases and J by 7 bases, with 17 bases left in between. The CDR3 DNA follows: TGTGCCAGCAGCCTCCCCAGGACAGCTGGGACCCAGTACTTC. Translation: CASSLPRTAGTQYF.

This chain's CDR3 is CASSPRVDNEQYF. CDR3 coding DNA: TGTGCCAGCTCACCTAGAGTCGACAACGAGCAGTACTTC. The chain recombines TRBV18 with TRBJ2-7, with D unclear. Per the germline V gene, CDR1 is KGHSH and CDR2 is LQKENI. The CDR3 covers 13 residues. V was shortened by 3 bases and J by 5 bases, with 11 bases between the two germline ends.

The chain uses TRBV5-8 and TRBJ1-3; no clear D gene. V lost 5 bases and J 4 bases, leaving 10 bases between the germline ends. This CDR3 spans 13 amino acids. Germline-derived CDR1 and CDR2 are SGHTS and YDEGEE. DNA of the CDR3: TGTGCCAGCAGACCCCCGGGAGGAAACACCATATATTTT. Amino acids: CASRPPGGNTIYF.

This chain links TRBV6-5 with TRBJ1-2, with 12 bases identical to TRBD1. With 7 bases clipped from V and 8 bases from J, the junction kept 8 bases outside the gene matches. Germline V lookup: CDR1 MNHEY, CDR2 SVGAGI. The CDR3 is 14 residues long. CDR3 sequence: CASTPGQGASGYTF. CDR3 in DNA: TGTGCCAGCACTCCGGGACAGGGGGCGTCGGGCTACACCTTC.

The chain employs TRBV5-1 and TRBJ2-1, with 8 positions matching TRBD2. V lost 1 base, J lost 7 bases, and 7 bases stayed unmatched. This CDR3 contains 15 residues. From germline, CDR1 is SGHRS and CDR2 YFSETQ. The CDR3 nucleotides read TGCGCCAGCAGCTTGACCAGCGGGAGTGGGAATGAGCAGTTCTTC. It yields the protein CASSLTSGSGNEQFF. The variable domain in full, with the rest retrieved from reference TRBV5-1 and TRBJ2-1, is KAGVTQTPRYLIKTRGQQVTLSCSPISGHRSVSWYQQTPGQGLQFLFEYFSETQRNKGNFPGRFSGRQFSNSRSEMNVSTLELGDSALYLCASSLTSGSGNEQFFGPGTRLTVL.